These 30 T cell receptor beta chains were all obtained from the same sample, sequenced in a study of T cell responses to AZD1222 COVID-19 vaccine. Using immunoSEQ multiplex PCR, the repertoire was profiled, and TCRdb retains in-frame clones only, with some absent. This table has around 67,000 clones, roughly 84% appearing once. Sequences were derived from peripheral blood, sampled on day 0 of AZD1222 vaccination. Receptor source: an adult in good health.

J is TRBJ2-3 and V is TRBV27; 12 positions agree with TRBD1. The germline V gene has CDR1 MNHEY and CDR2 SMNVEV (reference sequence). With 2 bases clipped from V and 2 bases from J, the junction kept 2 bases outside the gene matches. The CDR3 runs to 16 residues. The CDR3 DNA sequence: TGTGCCAGCAGTTTAAGGGGACAGGGGGCCACAGATACGCAGTATTTT. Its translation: CASSLRGQGATDTQYF.

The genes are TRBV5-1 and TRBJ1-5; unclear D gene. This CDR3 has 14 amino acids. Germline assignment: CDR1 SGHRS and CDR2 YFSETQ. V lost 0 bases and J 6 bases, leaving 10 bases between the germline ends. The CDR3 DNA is TGCGCCAGCAGCTTGGATAAGTCGGGTCAGCCCCAGCATTTT. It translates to CASSLDKSGQPQHF.

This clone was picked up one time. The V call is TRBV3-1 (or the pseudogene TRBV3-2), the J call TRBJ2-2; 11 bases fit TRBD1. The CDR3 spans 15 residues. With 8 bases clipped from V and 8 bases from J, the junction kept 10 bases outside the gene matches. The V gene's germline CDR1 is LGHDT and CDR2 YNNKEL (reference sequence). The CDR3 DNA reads TGTGCCAGCCGGCCGGACAGGGGGCGTTTGGGGGAGCTGTTTTTT. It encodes CASRPDRGRLGELFF.

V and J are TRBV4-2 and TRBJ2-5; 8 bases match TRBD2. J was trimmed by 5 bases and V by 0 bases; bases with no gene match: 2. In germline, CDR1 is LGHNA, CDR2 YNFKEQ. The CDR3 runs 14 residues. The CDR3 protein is CASSQEASGETQYF. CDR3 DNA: TGTGCCAGCAGCCAAGAGGCTAGCGGGGAGACCCAGTACTTC.

For the CDR3, the DNA is TGTGCCAGCAGTTCTACTGGCTCCTACAATGAGCAGTTCTTC. Its protein is CASSSTGSYNEQFF. The rearrangement links TRBV27 to TRBJ2-1; D unresolved. This CDR3 has 14 residues. V lost 4 bases to trimming and J lost 0 bases, with 7 bases between them. CDR1 and CDR2 from the germline V gene are MNHEY and SMNVEV (reference sequence).

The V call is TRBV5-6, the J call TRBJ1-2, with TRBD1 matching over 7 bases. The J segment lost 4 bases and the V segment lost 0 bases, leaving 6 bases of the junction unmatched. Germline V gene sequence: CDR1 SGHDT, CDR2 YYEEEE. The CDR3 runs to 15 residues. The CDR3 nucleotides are TGTGCCAGCAGCTTGGAAGGGGGCGCTCCCTATGGCTACACCTTC. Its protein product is CASSLEGGAPYGYTF. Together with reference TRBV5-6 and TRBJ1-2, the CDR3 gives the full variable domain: DAGVTQSPTHLIKTRGQQVTLRCSPKSGHDTVSWYQQALGQGPQFIFQYYEEEERQRGNFPDRFSGHQFPNYSSELNVNALLLGDSALYLCASSLEGGAPYGYTFGSGTRLTVV.

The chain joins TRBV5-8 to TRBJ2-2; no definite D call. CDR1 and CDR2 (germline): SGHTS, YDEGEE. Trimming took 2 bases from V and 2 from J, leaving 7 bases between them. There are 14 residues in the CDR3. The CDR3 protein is CASSLFENTGELFF. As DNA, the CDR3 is TGTGCCAGCAGCTTATTTGAAAACACCGGGGAGCTGTTTTTT.

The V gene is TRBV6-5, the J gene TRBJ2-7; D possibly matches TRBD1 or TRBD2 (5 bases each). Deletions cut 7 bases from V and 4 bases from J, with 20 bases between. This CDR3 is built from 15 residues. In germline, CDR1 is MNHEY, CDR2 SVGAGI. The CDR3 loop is CASIGFGAQKYEQYF. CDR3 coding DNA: TGTGCCAGCATCGGATTCGGGGCCCAGAAATACGAGCAGTACTTC.

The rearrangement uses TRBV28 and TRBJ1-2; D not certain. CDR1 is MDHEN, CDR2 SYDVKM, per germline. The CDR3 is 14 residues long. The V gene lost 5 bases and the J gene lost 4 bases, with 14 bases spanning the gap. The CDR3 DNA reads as TGTGCCAGCAGTCTTGGGAAAGTCAGCTATGGCTACACCTTC. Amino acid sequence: CASSLGKVSYGYTF.

The chain's CDR3 is CASSIRGPTNEKLFF. CDR3 sequence (DNA): TGTGCCAGTAGTATCCGCGGACCAACTAATGAAAAACTGTTTTTT. The chain uses TRBV19 and TRBJ1-4, with D hard to call. The germline V and J ends were trimmed by 3 bases and 0 bases, with 8 bases remaining between them. Germline-derived CDR1 and CDR2 are LNHDA and SQIVND (reference sequence). The CDR3 has 15 residues.

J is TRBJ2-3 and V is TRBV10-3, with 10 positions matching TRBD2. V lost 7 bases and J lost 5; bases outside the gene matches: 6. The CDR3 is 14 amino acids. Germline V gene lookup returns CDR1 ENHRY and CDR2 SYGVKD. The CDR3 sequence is CAITSGGLGDTQYF. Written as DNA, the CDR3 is TGTGCCATCACTAGCGGGGGCCTAGGAGATACGCAGTATTTT.

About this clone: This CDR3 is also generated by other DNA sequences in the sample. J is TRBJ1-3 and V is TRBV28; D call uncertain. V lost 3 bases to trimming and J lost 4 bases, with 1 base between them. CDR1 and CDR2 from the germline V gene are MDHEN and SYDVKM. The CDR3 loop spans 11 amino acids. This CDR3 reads CASSFGNTIYF. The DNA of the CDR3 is TGTGCCAGCAGTTTCGGAAACACCATATATTTT.

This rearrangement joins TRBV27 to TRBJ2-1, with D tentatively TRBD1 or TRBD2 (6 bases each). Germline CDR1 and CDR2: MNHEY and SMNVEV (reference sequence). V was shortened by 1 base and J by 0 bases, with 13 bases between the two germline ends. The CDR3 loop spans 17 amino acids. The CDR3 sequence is CASSLWGAKSSYNEQFF. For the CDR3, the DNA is TGTGCCAGCAGTTTATGGGGGGCCAAGAGCTCCTACAATGAGCAGTTCTTC.

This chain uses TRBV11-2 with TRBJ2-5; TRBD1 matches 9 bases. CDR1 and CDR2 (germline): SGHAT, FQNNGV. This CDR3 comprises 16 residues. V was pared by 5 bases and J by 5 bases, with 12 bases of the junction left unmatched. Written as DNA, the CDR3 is TGTGCCAGCAGCCACTTAGGGGGAGACAGGGGGGAGACCCAGTACTTC. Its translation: CASSHLGGDRGETQYF.

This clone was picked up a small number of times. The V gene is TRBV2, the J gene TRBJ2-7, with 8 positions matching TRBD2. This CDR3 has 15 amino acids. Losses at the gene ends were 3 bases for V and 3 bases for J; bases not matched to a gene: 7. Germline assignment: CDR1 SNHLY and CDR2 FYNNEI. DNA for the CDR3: TGTGCCAGCAGTGATTCGGGCGGGGGGAACTACGAGCAGTACTTC. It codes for CASSDSGGGNYEQYF. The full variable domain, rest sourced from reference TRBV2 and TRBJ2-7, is EPEVTQTPSHQVTQMGQEVILRCVPISNHLYFYWYRQILGQKVEFLVSFYNNEISEKSEIFDDQFSVERPDGSNFTLKIRSTKLEDSAMYFCASSDSGGGNYEQYFGPGTRLTVT.

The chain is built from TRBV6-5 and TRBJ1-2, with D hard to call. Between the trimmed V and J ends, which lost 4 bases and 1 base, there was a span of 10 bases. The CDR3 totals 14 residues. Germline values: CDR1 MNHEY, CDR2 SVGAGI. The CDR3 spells CASSSALLNYGYTF. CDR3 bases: TGTGCCAGCAGTTCCGCTCTTCTTAACTATGGCTACACCTTC.

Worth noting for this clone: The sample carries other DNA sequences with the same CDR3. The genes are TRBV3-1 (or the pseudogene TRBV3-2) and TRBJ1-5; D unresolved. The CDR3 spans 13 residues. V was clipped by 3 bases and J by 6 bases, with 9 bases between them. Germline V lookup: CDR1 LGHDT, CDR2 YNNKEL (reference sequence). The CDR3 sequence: CASSQEGGQPQHF. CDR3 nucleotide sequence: TGTGCCAGCAGCCAGGAGGGAGGTCAGCCCCAGCATTTT.

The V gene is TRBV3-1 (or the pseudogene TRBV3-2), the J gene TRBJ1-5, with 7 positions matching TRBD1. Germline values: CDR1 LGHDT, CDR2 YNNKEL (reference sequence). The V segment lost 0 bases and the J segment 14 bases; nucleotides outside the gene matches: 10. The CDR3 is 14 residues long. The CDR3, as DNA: TGTGCCAGCAGCCAAGACCACGAGACAGGGCCTGAGCATTTT. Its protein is CASSQDHETGPEHF.

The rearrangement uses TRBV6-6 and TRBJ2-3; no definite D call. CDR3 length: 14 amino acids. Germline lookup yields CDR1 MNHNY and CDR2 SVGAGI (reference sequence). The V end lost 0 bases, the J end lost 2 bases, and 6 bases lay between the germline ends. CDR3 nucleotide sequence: TGTGCCAGCAGTTACTCAGCGACCACAGATACGCAGTATTTT. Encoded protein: CASSYSATTDTQYF.

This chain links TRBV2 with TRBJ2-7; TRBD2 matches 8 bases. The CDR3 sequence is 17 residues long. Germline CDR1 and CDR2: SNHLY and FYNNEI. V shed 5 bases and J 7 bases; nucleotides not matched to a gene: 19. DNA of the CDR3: TGTGCCAGCAGTCTCCCTTGGGGCGTAGCGGGGACGGGTGAGCAGTACTTC. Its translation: CASSLPWGVAGTGEQYF. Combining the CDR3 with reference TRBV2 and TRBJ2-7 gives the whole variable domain EPEVTQTPSHQVTQMGQEVILRCVPISNHLYFYWYRQILGQKVEFLVSFYNNEISEKSEIFDDQFSVERPDGSNFTLKIRSTKLEDSAMYFCASSLPWGVAGTGEQYFGPGTRLTVT.

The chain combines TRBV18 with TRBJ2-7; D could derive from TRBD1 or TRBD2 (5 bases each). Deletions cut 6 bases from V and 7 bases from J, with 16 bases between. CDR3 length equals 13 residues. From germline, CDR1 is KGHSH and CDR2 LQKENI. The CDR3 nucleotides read TGTGCCAGCTCTCTCGGGACGACTCTTGAGCAGTACTTC. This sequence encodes CASSLGTTLEQYF.

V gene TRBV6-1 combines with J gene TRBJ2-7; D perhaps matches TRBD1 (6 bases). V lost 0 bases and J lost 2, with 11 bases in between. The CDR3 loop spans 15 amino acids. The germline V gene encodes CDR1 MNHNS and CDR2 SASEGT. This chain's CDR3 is CASSEAYREAYEQYF. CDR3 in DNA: TGTGCCAGCAGTGAAGCCTACAGGGAAGCCTACGAGCAGTACTTC.

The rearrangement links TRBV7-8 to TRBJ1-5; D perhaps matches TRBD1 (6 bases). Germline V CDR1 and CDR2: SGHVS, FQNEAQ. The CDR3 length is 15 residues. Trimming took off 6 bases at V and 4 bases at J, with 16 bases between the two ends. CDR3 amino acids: CASSERRGGNQPQHF. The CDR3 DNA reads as TGTGCCAGCAGTGAAAGGAGGGGGGGAAATCAGCCCCAGCATTTT.

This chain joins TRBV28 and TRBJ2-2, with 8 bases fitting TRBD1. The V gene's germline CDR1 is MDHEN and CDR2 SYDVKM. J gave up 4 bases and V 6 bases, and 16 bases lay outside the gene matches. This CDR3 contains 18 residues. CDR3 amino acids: CASSPSFGQGLITGELFF. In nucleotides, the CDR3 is TGTGCCAGCAGCCCCTCCTTTGGACAGGGTCTTATCACCGGGGAGCTGTTTTTT.

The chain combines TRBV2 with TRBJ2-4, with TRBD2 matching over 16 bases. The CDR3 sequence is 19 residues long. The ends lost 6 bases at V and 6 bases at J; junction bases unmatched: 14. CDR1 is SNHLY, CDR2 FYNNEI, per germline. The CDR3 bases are TGTGCCAGCAGCGACGGGACTAGCGGGGGGGCTGGGTTAGGAAACATTCAGTACTTC. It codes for CASSDGTSGGAGLGNIQYF.

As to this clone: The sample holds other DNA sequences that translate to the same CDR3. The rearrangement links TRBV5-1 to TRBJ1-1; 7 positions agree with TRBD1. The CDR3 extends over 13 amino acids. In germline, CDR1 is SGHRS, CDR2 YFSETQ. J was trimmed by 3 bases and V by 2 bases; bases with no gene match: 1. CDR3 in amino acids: CASSFQGDTEAFF. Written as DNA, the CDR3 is TGCGCCAGCAGCTTTCAGGGGGACACTGAAGCTTTCTTT.

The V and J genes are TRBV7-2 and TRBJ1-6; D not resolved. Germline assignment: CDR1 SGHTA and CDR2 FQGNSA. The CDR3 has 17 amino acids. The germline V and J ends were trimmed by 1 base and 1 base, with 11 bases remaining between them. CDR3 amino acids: CASSLGAGQSYNSPLHF. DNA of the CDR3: TGTGCCAGCAGCTTAGGGGCGGGTCAATCCTATAATTCACCCCTCCACTTT. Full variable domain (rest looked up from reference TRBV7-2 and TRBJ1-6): GAGVSQSPSNKVTEKGKDVELRCDPISGHTALYWYRQSLGQGLEFLIYFQGNSAPDKSGLPSDRFSAERTGGSVSTLTIQRTQQEDSAVYLCASSLGAGQSYNSPLHFGNGTRLTVT.

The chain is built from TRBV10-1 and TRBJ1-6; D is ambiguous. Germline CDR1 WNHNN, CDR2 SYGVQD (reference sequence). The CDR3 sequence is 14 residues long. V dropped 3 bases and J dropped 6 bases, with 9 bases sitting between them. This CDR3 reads CASSDPRVNSPLHF. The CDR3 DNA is TGCGCCAGCAGTGACCCCCGGGTTAATTCACCCCTCCACTTT.

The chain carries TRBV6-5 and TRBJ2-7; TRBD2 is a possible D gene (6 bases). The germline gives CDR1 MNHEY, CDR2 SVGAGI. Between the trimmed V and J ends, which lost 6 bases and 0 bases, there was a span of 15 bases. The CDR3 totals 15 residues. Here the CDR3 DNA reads TGTGCCAGCAGCCGGGGGACGGACCGCTCCTACGAGCAGTACTTC. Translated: CASSRGTDRSYEQYF.

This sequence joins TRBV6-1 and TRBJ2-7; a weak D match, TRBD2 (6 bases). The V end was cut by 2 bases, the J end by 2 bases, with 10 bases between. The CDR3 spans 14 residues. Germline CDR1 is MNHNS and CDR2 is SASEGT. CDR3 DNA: TGTGCCAGCAGTGAATCGGGGGAGGCCTACGAGCAGTACTTC. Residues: CASSESGEAYEQYF.